This entry lists 9 T cell receptor beta chains sequenced from one sample in a study of radiation and T cells in renal cell carcinoma. Time point here: blood 2 weeks post-SBRT. Described treatment: 15 Gy SBRT to primary tumor, nephrectomy 4 weeks later. Using immunoSEQ multiplex PCR, the repertoire was profiled, and TCRdb retains in-frame clones only, with some absent. The sample consists of about 130,000 clones, around 82% of them appearing once. The sequencing used blood, collected from a patient whose treatment included radiotherapy and nephrectomy. These receptors originate from a man aged 50-59 years with renal cell carcinoma.

The genes are TRBV6-5 and TRBJ2-3, with TRBD2 as a possible D gene (5 bases). V was cut by 7 bases and J by 0 bases, with 11 bases left in between. The CDR3 contains 14 residues. In germline, CDR1 is MNHEY, CDR2 SVGAGI. The CDR3 coding sequence is TGTGCCAGCACGAAGGACTTTAGCACAGATACGCAGTATTTT. Translated, it gives CASTKDFSTDTQYF.

As regards this clone: Different DNA sequences within this sample yield the same CDR3. V usage is TRBV7-9 and J usage is TRBJ2-7; 8 bases fit TRBD1. This CDR3 has 12 amino acids. Germline V lookup: CDR1 SEHNR, CDR2 FQNEAQ (reference sequence). J lost 5 bases, V lost 4 bases, and 1 base had no gene match. The CDR3, as DNA: TGTGCCAGCAGCTCGACAGGGGACGAGCAGTACTTC. Protein sequence: CASSSTGDEQYF.

The chain employs TRBV6-6 and TRBJ1-1; D perhaps matches TRBD1 (6 bases). The germline V gene has CDR1 MNHNY and CDR2 SVGAGI (reference sequence). CDR3 size: 14 residues. Trimming pared 2 bases from V and 2 bases from J, leaving 9 bases between. This chain's CDR3 is CASSYGGANTEAFF. CDR3 DNA: TGTGCCAGCAGTTACGGGGGGGCAAACACTGAAGCTTTCTTT.

V is TRBV6-4 and J is TRBJ2-1; D tentatively fits TRBD1 or TRBD2 (5 bases each). The germline V gene has CDR1 MRHNA and CDR2 SNTAGT. CDR3 size: 13 residues. V gave up 6 bases and J gave up 6 bases, with 12 bases separating them. CDR3 nucleotides: TGTGCCAGCAGCGCCGGGACGAGCAATGAGCAGTTCTTC. Its protein product is CASSAGTSNEQFF.

In DNA, the CDR3 is TGCGCCAGCAGCCGACCGACTAGCGGGGATCCCAATGAGCAGTTCTTC. Translated, it gives CASSRPTSGDPNEQFF. The gene calls are TRBV5-1 and TRBJ2-1, with TRBD2 matching 11 bases. J lost 6 bases, V lost 4 bases, and 9 bases had no gene match. CDR1 is SGHRS, CDR2 YFSETQ, per germline. The CDR3 sequence is 16 residues long.

The chain couples TRBV5-8 to TRBJ1-1, with unresolved D. The CDR3 runs 13 residues. V was trimmed by 2 bases and J by 0 bases, leaving 5 bases between them. The germline CDR1 and CDR2 sequences are SGHTS and YDEGEE. CDR3 residues: CASSFSVNTEAFF. CDR3 nucleotide sequence: TGTGCCAGCAGCTTTTCGGTGAACACTGAAGCTTTCTTT.

The CDR3: CASSIDRDDTQYF. As DNA, the CDR3 is TGTGCCAGCAGCATCGACAGGGACGATACGCAGTATTTT. The rearrangement uses TRBV5-4 and TRBJ2-3; TRBD1 aligns across 7 bases. The CDR3 is 13 amino acids. From germline, CDR1 is SGHNT and CDR2 YYREEE (reference sequence). V shed 4 bases and J 6 bases; nucleotides not matched to a gene: 5.

V is TRBV6-1 and J is TRBJ1-5; D not resolved. Germline assignment: CDR1 MNHNS and CDR2 SASEGT. V lost 3 bases to trimming and J lost 5 bases, with 8 bases between them. This CDR3 is 13 amino acids long. CDR3 loop: CASSDQDYQPQHF. CDR3 bases: TGTGCCAGCAGTGACCAGGACTATCAGCCCCAGCATTTT.

The chain has TRBV27 and TRBJ2-1; TRBD2 matches 12 bases. V shed 3 bases and J 2 bases; nucleotides not matched to a gene: 2. CDR1 MNHEY and CDR2 SMNVEV come from the germline V gene (reference sequence). The CDR3 extends over 16 amino acids. CDR3 sequence reads: CASSFRLAGAYNEQFF. CDR3 nucleotide sequence: TGTGCCAGCAGTTTCCGACTAGCGGGAGCCTACAATGAGCAGTTCTTC.